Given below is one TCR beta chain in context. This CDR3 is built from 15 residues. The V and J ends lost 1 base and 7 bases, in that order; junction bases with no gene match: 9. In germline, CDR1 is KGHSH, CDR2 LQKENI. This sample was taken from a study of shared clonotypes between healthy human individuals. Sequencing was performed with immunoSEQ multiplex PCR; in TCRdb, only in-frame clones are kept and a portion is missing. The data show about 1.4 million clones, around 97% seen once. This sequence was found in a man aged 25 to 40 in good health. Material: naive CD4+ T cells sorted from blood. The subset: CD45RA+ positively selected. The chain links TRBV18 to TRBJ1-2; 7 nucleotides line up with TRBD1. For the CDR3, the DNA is TGTGCCAGCTCACCACTAGGGGACAGAGGTCTTGGCTACACCTTC. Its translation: CASSPLGDRGLGYTF. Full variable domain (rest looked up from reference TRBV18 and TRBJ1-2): NAGVMQNPRHLVRRRGQEARLRCSPMKGHSHVYWYRQLPEEGLKFMVYLQKENIIDESGMPKERFSAEFPKEGPSILRIQQVVRGDSAAYFCASSPLGDRGLGYTFGSGTRLTVV.